This T cell receptor (beta chain) was observed in a study of T-cell reconstitution after alpha-beta-depleted transplantation in children. Study-level points and caveats: Once a year had passed after transplant, T-cell counts and diversity came mostly from newly produced T cells.

The CDR3 has 15 amino acids. CDR1 and CDR2 from the germline V gene are LNHDA and SQIVND (reference sequence). The V and J ends lost 1 base and 2 bases respectively, with 9 bases between them. Points on this clonotype: The antigen remains unidentified. Because the CDR3 is missing its conserved closing phenylalanine or tryptophan, this is likely a read error.

Preparation of the TCRbeta library involved a method that used unique molecular identifiers. One entry per CDR3 protein results from TCRdb running MiXCR on the PCR reads. The sample contains a few hundred thousand distinct CDR3 sequences, 15% to 20% of which appear only once. The sequence was obtained from a boy less than two years old who had a stem cell transplant for Wiskott-Aldrich syndrome, so the T cells may come from the graft donor. Sequenced here: PBMCs, mostly from graft donor cells, sampled 360 days after TCRalphabeta/CD19-depleted stem cell transplant. This chain joins TRBV19 and TRBJ2-1; no reliable D call. CDR3 residues: CASSIGAVAYNEQFL. CDR3 sequence (DNA): TGTGCCAGTAGTATAGGGGCGGTAGCCTACAATGAGCAGTTCCTC.